This T cell receptor beta chain was documented in a study of graft-versus-host responses after intestinal transplantation. Only in-frame clones appear in the TCRdb table, and some are missing; sequencing was by immunoSEQ multiplex PCR. The sample has roughly 92,000 clones; 85% to 90% are singletons. Study-level results: Recipient marrow contained GvH clones, some of which appeared first in ileum or blood.

Deletions cut 6 bases from V and 8 bases from J, with 17 bases between. Germline loops: CDR1 MRHNA, CDR2 SNTAGT. This CDR3 comprises 14 residues. As regards this clone: The antigen is not known.

The input for sequencing was unstimulated CD4+ T cells sorted from spleen or lymph node cells, taken before intestinal transplant. The sequence derives from a human donor who received an intestinal transplant. The chain has TRBV6-4 and TRBJ2-1; D is possibly TRBD1 (6 bases). The CDR3 protein is CASRGDMWGDEQFF. The DNA of the CDR3 is TGTGCCAGCAGGGGGGACATGTGGGGCGATGAGCAGTTCTTC.